The source of this TCR beta chain is a study of blood T cell repertoires in COVID-19 (TCRdb year 2020). The study in broad terms: Collaborator samples came from the United States, Italy and Spain and covered acute and convalescent phases of COVID-19. The prospective study material was composed of cDNA or gDNA derived from T cells, B-cell-depleted T cells, or PBMCs. Subjects who had been exposed to COVID-19, were actively infected with it, or had recovered from it provided the deeply sampled blood TCRbeta repertoires that made up the dataset. The repertoires were released in a freely available public database meant as a resource for research on the immune response to SARS-CoV-2. Samples were obtained from the ongoing ImmuneRACE study (first 160 participants) and from approximately 1,200 subjects provided by 6 global collaborators. Nearly every sample came with metadata listing a de-identified subject ID, COVID-19 status, age in years and sex. Where available, HLA class I and class II types were obtained from metadata supplied by the sample provider rather than from assay-based typing.

General findings and caveats noted by the study authors: The quantity of clinical and demographic metadata differed by source and by participant and was supplied without curation.

A word on this clone: This receptor's antigen is unknown. Per-base qualities were not stored, and no clone one base away is much larger.

Collaborating institutions collected whole blood in K2EDTA tubes following their own protocols. For TCRbeta analysis, collaborators shipped samples as frozen whole blood, isolated PBMCs, or DNA extracted from either of those sample types. TCRbeta CDR3 regions were amplified from genomic DNA by means of the immunoSEQ Assay, a bias-controlled multiplex PCR. Turning to the authors' computational methods: The number of nucleated cells in each sample was estimated from the amplification of reference gene primers within the assay. Sequence reads were collapsed and filtered to measure the absolute abundance of every unique TCRbeta CDR3 rearrangement. Productive Simpson clonality was computed per sample as the square root of Simpson's diversity index over productive rearrangements. Here the immuneACCESS table is served through TCRdb, limited to in-frame sequences with V and J called. Missing clones are a known gap in these copies; in checked studies unresolved V genes cover under half, and the rest lacks a known reason. V and J calls and clone size are those listed in that table; D and trimming were worked out from the DNA. The sample table lists more than 85,000 clones, roughly nine tenths of them with a count of one. The biggest ten clones account for less than 2% of the sample.

There are 14 amino acids in the CDR3, from cysteine to phenylalanine inclusive. Only CDR3 DNA remains: 42 bases, in frame from the first base. The germline V and J ends show losses of 3 bases and 4 bases respectively, and no gene match explains 4 bases of the junction. The germline V gene (reference sequence) supplies CDR1 DFQATT and CDR2 SNEGSKA. The chain uses TRBV20-1 and TRBJ2-4; TRBD2 lines up with 9 middle nucleotides. Sequencing used peripheral blood. The receptor was derived from a man in his 60s with acute or convalescent COVID-19. Read as DNA, the sequence is TGCAGTGCTAGTGAGACTAGCGGAAAAAACATTCAGTACTTC. This encodes CSASETSGKNIQYF.